This T cell receptor (beta chain) was profiled in a study of tissue T cells after allogeneic stem cell transplantation. The sample's time point: mouse harvest day 7 after allogeneic transplant. Tail vein injection delivered 10^7 T-cell-depleted bone marrow cells and 10^6 splenic CD5+ T cells. Tissues came from B6→BALB/c major-mismatch GVHD mice at day 7 or 14. Sequenced by immunoSEQ multiplex PCR; TCRdb stores in-frame clones only, minus some. The sample has roughly 4,200 clones; 59% are singletons. This clone was observed a single time. The antigen is not known. Any gene name here is a mouse gene name. The CDR3 end falls 1 residue outside the read, so it is completed with the germline J gene. General study findings and limits: Only a limited share of tissue TCRs appeared in blood or spleen. Across patients, clones rarely overlapped, yet motif clusters were shared tissue-specifically. Sampling depth was limited, and the cohort was small and clinically varied.

V was cut by 1 base and J by 0 bases, with 6 bases left in between. CDR3 length: 14 residues. Germline CDR1 reads SNHLY; CDR2 reads FYNGKV (reference sequence). This chain joins TRBV3 and TRBJ1-2; D gene uncertain. The clonotype was recovered from a female BALB/c mouse given C57BL/6 T cells with graft-versus-host disease after an allogeneic hematopoietic cell transplant. Material: spleen. The CDR3 bases that were read are TGTGCCAGCAGCTTAGACAATGCAAACTCCGACTACACC. Its translation: CASSLDNANSDYT. The complete CDR3 reads CASSLDNANSDYTF.